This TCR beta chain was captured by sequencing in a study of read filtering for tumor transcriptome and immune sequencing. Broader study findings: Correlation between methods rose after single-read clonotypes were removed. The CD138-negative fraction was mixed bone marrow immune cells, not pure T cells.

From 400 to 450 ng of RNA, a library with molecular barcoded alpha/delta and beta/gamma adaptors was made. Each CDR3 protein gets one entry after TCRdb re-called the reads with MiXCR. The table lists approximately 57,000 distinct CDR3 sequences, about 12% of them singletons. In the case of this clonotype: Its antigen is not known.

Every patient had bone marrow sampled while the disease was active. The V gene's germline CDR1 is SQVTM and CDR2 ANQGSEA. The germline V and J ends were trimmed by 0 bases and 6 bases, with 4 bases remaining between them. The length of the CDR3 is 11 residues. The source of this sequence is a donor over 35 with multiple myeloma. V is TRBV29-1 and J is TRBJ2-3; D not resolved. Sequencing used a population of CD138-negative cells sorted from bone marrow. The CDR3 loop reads CSVEEGDTQYF. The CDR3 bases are TGCAGCGTTGAAGAAGGGGATACGCAGTATTTT.